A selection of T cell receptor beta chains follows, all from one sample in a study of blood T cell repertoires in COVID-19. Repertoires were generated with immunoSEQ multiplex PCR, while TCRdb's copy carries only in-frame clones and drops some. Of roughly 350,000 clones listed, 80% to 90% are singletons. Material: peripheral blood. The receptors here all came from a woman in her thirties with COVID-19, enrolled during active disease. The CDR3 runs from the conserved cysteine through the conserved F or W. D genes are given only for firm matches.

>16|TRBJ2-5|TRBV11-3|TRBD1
CASSPRQGTPQETQYF
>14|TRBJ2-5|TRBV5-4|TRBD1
CASSSRQGQETQYF
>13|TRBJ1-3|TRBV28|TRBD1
CASTRGPGNTIYF
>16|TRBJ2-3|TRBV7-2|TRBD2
CASSPPLAGDTDTQYF
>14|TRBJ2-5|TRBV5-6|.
CASSDGLLGETQYF
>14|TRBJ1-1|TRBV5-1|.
CASSLSRGNTEAFF
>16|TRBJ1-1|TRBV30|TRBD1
CAWSPRDRALNTEAFF
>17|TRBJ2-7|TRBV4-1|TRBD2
CASSRSLAGGSSYEQYF
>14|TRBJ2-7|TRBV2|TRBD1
CASSDRTGGDEQYF
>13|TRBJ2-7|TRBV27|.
CASSLAGNHEQYF
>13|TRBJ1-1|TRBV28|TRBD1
CASSSQGDTEAFF
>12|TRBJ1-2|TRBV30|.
CAWSRDFYGYTF
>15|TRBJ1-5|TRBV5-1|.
CASSLGWGDRQPQHF
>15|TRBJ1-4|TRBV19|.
CASSEGTTTNEKLFF
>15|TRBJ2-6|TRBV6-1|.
CASSEQDAGANVLTF
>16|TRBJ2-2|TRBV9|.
CASSVRARRSTGELFF
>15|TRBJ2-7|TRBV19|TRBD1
CASSIATGSSYEQYF
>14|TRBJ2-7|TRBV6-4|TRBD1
CASRPKGTGVEQYF
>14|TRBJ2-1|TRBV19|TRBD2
CASGTSGNYNEQFF
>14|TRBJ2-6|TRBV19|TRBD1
CACRQGTGANVLTF
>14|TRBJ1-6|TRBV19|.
CASSGTSHNSPLHF
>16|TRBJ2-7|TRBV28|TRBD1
CASSDPVGTGDYEQYF
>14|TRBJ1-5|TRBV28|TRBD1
CASSWTGGHQPQHF
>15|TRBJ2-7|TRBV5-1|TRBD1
CASSGGTGYSYEQYF
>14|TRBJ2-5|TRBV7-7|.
CASSLGSGSETQYF
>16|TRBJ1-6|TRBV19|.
CASSIIPDYYNSPLHF
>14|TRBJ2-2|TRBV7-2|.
CASRPGGNSGELFF
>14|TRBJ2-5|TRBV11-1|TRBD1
CASSPGTGRETQYF
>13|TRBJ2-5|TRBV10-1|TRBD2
CASSLGLAATQYF
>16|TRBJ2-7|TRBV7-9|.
CASSLDGRTGSYEQYF
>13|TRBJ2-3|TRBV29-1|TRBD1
CSVRQGSTDTQYF
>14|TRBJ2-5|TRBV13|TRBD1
CASSSGQGQETQYF
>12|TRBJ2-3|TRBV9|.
CASSVGADTQYF
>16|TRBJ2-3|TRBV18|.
CASSPPGTTSTDTQYF
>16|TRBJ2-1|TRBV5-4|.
CASSVVASGRDNEQFF
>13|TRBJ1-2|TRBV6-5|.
CASSYNGLSGYTF
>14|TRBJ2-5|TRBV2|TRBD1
CASLGTGGVETQYF
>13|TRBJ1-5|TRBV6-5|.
CASRGSDNQPQHF
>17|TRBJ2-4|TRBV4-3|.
CASSLGRGQVTKNIQYF
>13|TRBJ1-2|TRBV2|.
CASRSGVSYGYTF
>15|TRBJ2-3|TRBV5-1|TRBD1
CASSSGQVDTDTQYF
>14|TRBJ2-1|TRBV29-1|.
CSVDKRAGYNEQFF
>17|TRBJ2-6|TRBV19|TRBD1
CASSIGTGGAGANVLTF
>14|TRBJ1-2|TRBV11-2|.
CASSLGTVNYGYTF
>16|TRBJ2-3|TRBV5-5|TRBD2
CASSSLAGSSTDTQYF
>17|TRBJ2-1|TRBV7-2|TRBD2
CASSSSSGGSSYNEQFF
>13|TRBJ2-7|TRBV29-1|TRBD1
CSAWDRAPGEQYF
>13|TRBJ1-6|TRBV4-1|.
CASSGAGNSPLHF
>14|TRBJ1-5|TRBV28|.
CASSSPNRGQPQHF
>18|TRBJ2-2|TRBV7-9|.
CASSSTSLANANTGELFF
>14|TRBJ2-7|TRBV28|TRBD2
CASSLPSGGYEQYF
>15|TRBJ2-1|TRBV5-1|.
CASRETGLSYNEQFF
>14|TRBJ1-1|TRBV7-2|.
CASSGALGRTEAFF